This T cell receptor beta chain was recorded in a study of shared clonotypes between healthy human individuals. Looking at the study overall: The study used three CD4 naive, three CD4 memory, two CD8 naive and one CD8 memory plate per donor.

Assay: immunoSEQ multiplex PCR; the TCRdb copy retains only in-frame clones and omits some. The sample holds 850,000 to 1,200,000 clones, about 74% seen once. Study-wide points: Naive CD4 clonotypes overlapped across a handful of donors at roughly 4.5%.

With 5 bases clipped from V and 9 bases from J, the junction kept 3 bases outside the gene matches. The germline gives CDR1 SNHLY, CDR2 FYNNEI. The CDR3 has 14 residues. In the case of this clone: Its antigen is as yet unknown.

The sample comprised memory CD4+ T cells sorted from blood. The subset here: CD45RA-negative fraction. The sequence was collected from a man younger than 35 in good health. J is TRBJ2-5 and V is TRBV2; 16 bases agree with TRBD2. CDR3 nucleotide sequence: TGTGCCAGCAGTCAGGGGACTAGCGGGGGGGCCCAGTACTTC. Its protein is CASSQGTSGGAQYF. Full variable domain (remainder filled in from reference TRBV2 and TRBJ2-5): EPEVTQTPSHQVTQMGQEVILRCVPISNHLYFYWYRQILGQKVEFLVSFYNNEISEKSEIFDDQFSVERPDGSNFTLKIRSTKLEDSAMYFCASSQGTSGGAQYFGPGTRLLVL.